This TCR beta chain was profiled in a study of CD8 T cells in ankylosing spondylitis. V dropped 5 bases and J dropped 5 bases, with 11 bases sitting between them. CDR3 length equals 13 residues. Looked up from germline, CDR1 is SGHTA and CDR2 is FQGNSA. Scientists made TCR beta libraries using quantitative 5'-RACE with molecular barcodes. TCRdb independently ran MiXCR on the 5' RACE reads; one entry per CDR3 protein. The sample contains around 120,000 distinct CDR3 sequences, approximately 9.7% of which appear only once. This clonotype was detected ten times or more. V gene TRBV7-2 combines with J gene TRBJ2-3; tentatively, D is TRBD1 (5 bases). This sequence was found in a male donor with ankylosing spondylitis or in good health (not recorded which). Sequencing was performed on blood, either unsorted or a sorted T cell fraction (not recorded which). The CDR3 DNA is TGTGCCAGCAGCCCCGGTAGGGGAGATACGCAGTATTTT. Translation: CASSPGRGDTQYF.